This T cell receptor (beta chain) originates from a study of blood T cell repertoires in COVID-19. The germline CDR1 and CDR2 sequences are SGHRS and YFSETQ. V was trimmed by 4 bases and J by 4 bases, leaving 18 bases between them. The CDR3 length is 15 residues. Produced via immunoSEQ multiplex PCR; TCRdb's table is partial and in-frame only. The sample includes about 220,000 clones, over 75% seen only once; the top ten take roughly 2.2%. This chain connects TRBV5-1 to TRBJ2-7; D might be TRBD1 (6 bases). This TCR derives from an older woman with COVID-19, enrolled during active disease. Source material: peripheral blood. CDR3 coding DNA: TGCGCCAGCAGCAGACGGGACAATCTAGAGTACGAGCAGTACTTC. Amino acids: CASSRRDNLEYEQYF.